This T cell receptor beta chain appears in the sequencing data of a study of long-term antiretroviral therapy in people with HIV (dated by TCRdb to the early 2020s). Context from the whole study: The earliest samples were collected about a decade before the 2015 WHO recommendation for immediate ART, when ART was typically delayed until CD4 counts fell. Whether ART initiation and durable HIV suppression were associated with changes in peripheral blood TRB repertoire composition and diversity was tested in a retrospective serial study. The cohort contributed about 200 cryopreserved PBMC samples from about 29 adults with confirmed HIV infection, collected serially over a mean of 6 years (range 1-12). About 35% of the 30 participants with HIV were female. No cross-contamination during QIAcube processing turned up in test extractions that ran a monoclonal T-cell line alongside 30 or so polyclonal samples. Broader findings and caveats from the paper: The samples span the years 2004 to 2017, and the ART regimens used at that time may not be as effective as current regimens. Unsorted PBMC were profiled instead of sorted CD4+ and CD8+ T cells because pre-ART samples had limited cell numbers. A significant increase in TRB diversity was found to be associated with ART initiation, although TRB diversity was observed to remain significantly below that of transplant donor controls even after long-term ART. Owing to limited PBMC availability, only the TCR beta chain was sequenced, without alpha chain pairing. Expanded TRB clones identified before ART initiation dominated the repertoire across all time points, though the dominance fluctuated and decreased in many PLHIV after ART. Narrower CDR3 length ranges were observed in HIV repertoires than in controls, and an antigen-experienced repertoire with only a slight naive shift after ART was suggested by the network structure. Inferences about post-ART repertoire changes were limited because no data were available on ART adherence, viral resistance or therapy changes.

The immunoSEQ hsTCRB v3.0 assay was used at survey level resolution to sequence the TRB variable region. TRB sequencing targeted a depth of about 35,000-55,000 T-cell genomes per sample. An Illumina MiSeq with a v3 150-cycle kit was used to sequence the pooled TRB libraries. The paper's processing steps were these. Repertoire analysis was performed in R inside a reproducible Nextflow workflow that covered QC, data transformation and analysis. LymphoSeq2, an R package for AIRR-Seq data exploration, was used to implement custom analyses. A few samples that yielded fewer than 5000 total TRB sequences were excluded, so that approximately 200 HIV repertoires were analyzed. Of the approximately 190 retained HIV repertoires, about 60 were collected before and roughly 130 after ART initiation. Repertoires were downsampled to 5000 TRB nucleotide sequences, with summary statistics averaged over 100 downsampling iterations. TRB sequences were retained for analysis only if CDR3 regions of at least seven amino acids were present. Diversity was assessed using a clonality score derived from Shannon entropy and using the Gini coefficient. Repertoire networks linked the top 5000 CDR3 amino acid sequences whenever two sequences differed by an edit distance of one. For TRB CDR3 amino acid sequences, antigen specificity groups and MHC restriction were predicted with GLIPH2. To flag known CMV, EBV, HIV or tissue antigen associations, CDR3 amino acid sequences were matched against VDJdb and McPAS-TCR. Pre-ART, post-ART and control groups were compared with Wilcoxon signed-rank tests and Holm-Bonferroni correction. Imported from immuneACCESS, the table was reduced by TCRdb to in-frame sequences with V and J called. These copies leave out some clones; in studies compared against another copy, an unresolved V gene accounts for under half, and the cause of the remainder is not known. Clone size and V and J calls were adopted from that table, with D and trimming inferred from the DNA. The sample has tens of thousands of clones on record, around 93% of them singletons. Around 2.1% of the sample lies in the top ten.

For this clone: The antigen it recognizes is unknown. No per-base quality is available; no much larger clone lies one base away.

To be included, a participant needed at least one PBMC sample from before ART initiation plus at least two post-ART samples. All participants with HIV were treated in the United States of America. Before DNA extraction, cryopreserved samples containing roughly 0.85-11 million PBMC were thawed and washed. At the time of the earliest PBMC sample, participants with HIV were aged between roughly 20 and 60 years. PBMC samples were contributed by each participant from 1-4 timepoints before ART initiation and 2-8 timepoints after ART initiation, with a median of 7 samples. Serial HIV viral load, CD4+ T-cell count, ART history and demographic data were obtained for every participant. Genomic DNA was extracted from unsorted PBMC with a Qiagen kit on a QIAcube, with processing performed in batches of 12 samples. The TCR comes from a young man with HIV. The sequenced sample was unsorted PBMCs, obtained approximately 9.5 years after starting antiretroviral therapy.

The nucleotide sequence reads as follows: TGTGCCAGCAGTTTCAGAGGGGGTGAGGAGACCCAGTACTTC. It encodes CASSFRGGEETQYF. The receptor chain draws on TRBV28 and TRBJ2-5, with TRBD1 tentatively as D gene (6 bases match). Including the terminal cysteine and phenylalanine, the CDR3 comprises 14 residues. Of the read, only the CDR3 DNA is kept; its 42 bases are in frame from base 1. The trim is 3 bases for V and 5 bases for J, with a gap of 13 bases between the germline ends. The germline V gene sets CDR1 to MDHEN and CDR2 to SYDVKM.